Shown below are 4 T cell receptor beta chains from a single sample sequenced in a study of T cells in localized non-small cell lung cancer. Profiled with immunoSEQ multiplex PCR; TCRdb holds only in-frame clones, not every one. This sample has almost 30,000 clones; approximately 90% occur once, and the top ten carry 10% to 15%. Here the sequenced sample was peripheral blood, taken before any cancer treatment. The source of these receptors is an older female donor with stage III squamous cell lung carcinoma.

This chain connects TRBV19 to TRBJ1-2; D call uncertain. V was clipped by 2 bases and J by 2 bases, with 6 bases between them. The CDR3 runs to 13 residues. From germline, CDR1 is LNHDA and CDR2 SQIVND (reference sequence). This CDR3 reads CASSIKVNYGYTF. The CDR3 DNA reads TGTGCCAGTAGTATAAAAGTGAACTATGGCTACACCTTC.

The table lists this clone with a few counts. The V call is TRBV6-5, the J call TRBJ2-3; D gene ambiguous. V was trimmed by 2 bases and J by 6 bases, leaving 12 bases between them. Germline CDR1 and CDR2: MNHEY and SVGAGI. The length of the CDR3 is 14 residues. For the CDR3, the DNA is TGTGCCAGCAGTTACACTCTACAAGTGGATACGCAGTATTTT. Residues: CASSYTLQVDTQYF.

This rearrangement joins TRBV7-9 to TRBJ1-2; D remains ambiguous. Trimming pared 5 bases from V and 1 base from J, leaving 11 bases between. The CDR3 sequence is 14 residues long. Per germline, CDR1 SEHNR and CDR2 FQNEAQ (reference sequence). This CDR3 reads CASSGPVGNYGYTF. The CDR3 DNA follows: TGTGCCAGCAGCGGCCCAGTGGGTAACTATGGCTACACCTTC.

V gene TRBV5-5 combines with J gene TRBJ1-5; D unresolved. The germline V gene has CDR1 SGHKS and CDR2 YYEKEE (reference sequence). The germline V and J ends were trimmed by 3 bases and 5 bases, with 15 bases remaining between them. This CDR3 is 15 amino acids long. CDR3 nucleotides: TGTGCCAGCAGCTCGTCGGGTCGCGAGTATCAGCCCCAGCATTTT. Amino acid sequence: CASSSSGREYQPQHF. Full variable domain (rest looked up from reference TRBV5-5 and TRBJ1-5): DAGVTQSPTHLIKTRGQQVTLRCSPISGHKSVSWYQQVLGQGPQFIFQYYEKEERGRGNFPDRFSARQFPNYSSELNVNALLLGDSALYLCASSSSGREYQPQHFGDGTRLSIL.